These 4 T cell receptor beta chains were sequenced from one sample in a study of Ad26.COV2.S vaccination and SARS-CoV-2 variants. Specified treatment: over 15 received Ad26.COV2.S at low or high dose, single or two shots; about 5 received placebo; per-sample allocation not given. Sampling was performed 63 days after the first vaccine or placebo injection. TCRdb keeps only in-frame clones here, not all; method: immunoSEQ multiplex PCR. The sample has some 340,000 clones, roughly 80% seen once; the top ten hold 2.1%. The sample here was peripheral blood, taken in a trial of Ad26.COV2.S vaccine versus placebo. The receptor source for this set is a person aged 18-65 years who received the Ad26.COV2.S COVID-19 vaccine or a placebo.

This chain links TRBV7-2 with TRBJ1-5; D unclear. The CDR3 loop spans 14 amino acids. Trimming took off 5 bases at V and 4 bases at J, with 12 bases between the two ends. Germline V lookup: CDR1 SGHTA, CDR2 FQGNSA. The CDR3: CASSPSSGNQPQHF. The CDR3 DNA sequence: TGTGCCAGCAGCCCTAGCTCAGGTAATCAGCCCCAGCATTTT.

The CDR3 protein is CASSPGQGTSEQYF. DNA for the CDR3: TGTGCCAGCAGCCCGGGACAGGGAACTAGCGAGCAGTACTTC. The chain joins TRBV5-6 to TRBJ2-7; TRBD1 aligns across 9 bases. V dropped 4 bases and J dropped 6; count of bases not matched to a gene: 8. The CDR3 spans 14 residues. The germline gives CDR1 SGHDT, CDR2 YYEEEE. Combining the CDR3 with reference TRBV5-6 and TRBJ2-7 gives the whole variable domain DAGVTQSPTHLIKTRGQQVTLRCSPKSGHDTVSWYQQALGQGPQFIFQYYEEEERQRGNFPDRFSGHQFPNYSSELNVNALLLGDSALYLCASSPGQGTSEQYFGPGTRLTVT.

V is TRBV5-6 and J is TRBJ1-4; 7 positions agree with TRBD1. The germline gives CDR1 SGHDT, CDR2 YYEEEE. The CDR3 sequence is 18 residues long. Trimming took 4 bases from V and 5 from J; bases not matched to a gene: 17. CDR3 loop: CASSGWTGLPQRNEKLFF. CDR3 bases: TGTGCCAGCAGCGGCTGGACAGGCTTGCCCCAGCGGAATGAAAAACTGTTTTTT.

The V gene is TRBV7-8, the J gene TRBJ2-1; 10 bases align to TRBD2. Germline V gives CDR1 SGHVS, CDR2 FQNEAQ. The J segment lost 8 bases and the V segment lost 5 bases, leaving 9 bases of the junction unmatched. CDR3 length equals 15 residues. The CDR3 is CASSPSGGATYEQFF. The CDR3 DNA reads TGTGCCAGCAGCCCTAGCGGGGGAGCTACATATGAGCAGTTCTTC. The full variable domain, its missing parts supplied by reference TRBV7-8 and TRBJ2-1, is GAGVSQSPRYKVAKRGQDVALRCDPISGHVSLFWYQQALGQGPEFLTYFQNEAQLDKSGLPSDRFFAERPEGSVSTLKIQRTQQEDSAVYLCASSPSGGATYEQFFGPGTRLTVL.